This section outlines one T cell receptor (beta chain) sequence together with its context. Its antigen is not identified. Other DNA sequences in this specimen translate into the identical CDR3. The data were taken from a study of shared clonotypes between healthy human individuals. Study information: CD4 naive cells filled three plates per donor, CD4 memory three, CD8 naive two and CD8 memory one. Study outcomes and limitations: Across a handful of donors, naive CD4 shared approximately 4.5%, naive CD8 over 3%, memory CD4 about 2.5%, memory CD8 around 0.36%. For sorted subsets, rarefaction showed incomplete sequencing despite large depth.

Generated by immunoSEQ multiplex PCR, the TCRdb table keeps only in-frame clones and is missing some. The repertoire holds roughly 2 million clones, with 85% to 95% as singletons. Negatively enriched CD4+ T cells were divided by CD45RA into naive and memory. Sequences were obtained from naive CD4+ T cells sorted from blood. Noted subset: CD45RA+ positively selected. The TCR was taken from a man between 18 and 29 years old in good health.

The CDR3 here is CASSVGLPDTQYF. DNA for the CDR3: TGTGCCAGCAGCGTAGGACTCCCAGATACGCAGTATTTT. The chain employs TRBV9 and TRBJ2-3; D call uncertain. The CDR3 has 13 amino acids. Germline V gene lookup returns CDR1 SGDLS and CDR2 YYNGEE. Trimming took off 0 bases at V and 4 bases at J, with 6 bases between the two ends.